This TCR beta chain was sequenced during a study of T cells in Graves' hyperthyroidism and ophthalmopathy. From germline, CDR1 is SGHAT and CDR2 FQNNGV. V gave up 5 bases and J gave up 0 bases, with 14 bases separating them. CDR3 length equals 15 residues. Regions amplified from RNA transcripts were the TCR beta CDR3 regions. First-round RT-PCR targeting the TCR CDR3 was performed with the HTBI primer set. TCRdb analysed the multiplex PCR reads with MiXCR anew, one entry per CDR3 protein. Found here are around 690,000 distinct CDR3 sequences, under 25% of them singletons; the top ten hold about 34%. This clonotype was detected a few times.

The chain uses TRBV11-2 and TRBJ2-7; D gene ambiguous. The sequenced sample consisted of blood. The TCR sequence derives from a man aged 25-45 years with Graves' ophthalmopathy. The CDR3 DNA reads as TGTGCCAGCAGCCAAGGCTACTCGAGCTCCTACGAGCAGTACTTC. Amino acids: CASSQGYSSSYEQYF.